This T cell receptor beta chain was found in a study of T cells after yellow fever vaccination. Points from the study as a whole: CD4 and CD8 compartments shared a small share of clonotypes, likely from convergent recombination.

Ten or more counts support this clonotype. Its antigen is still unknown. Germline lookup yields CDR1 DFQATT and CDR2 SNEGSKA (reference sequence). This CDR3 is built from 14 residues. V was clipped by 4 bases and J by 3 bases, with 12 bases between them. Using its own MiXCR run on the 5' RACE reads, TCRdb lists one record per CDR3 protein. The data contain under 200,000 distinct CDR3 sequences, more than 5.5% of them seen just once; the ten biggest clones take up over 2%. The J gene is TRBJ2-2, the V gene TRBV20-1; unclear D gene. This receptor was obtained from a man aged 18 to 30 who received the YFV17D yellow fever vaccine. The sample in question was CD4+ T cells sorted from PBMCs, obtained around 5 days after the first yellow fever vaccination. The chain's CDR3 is CSATRLADTGELFF. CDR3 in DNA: TGCAGTGCTACCCGACTGGCCGACACCGGGGAGCTGTTTTTT.